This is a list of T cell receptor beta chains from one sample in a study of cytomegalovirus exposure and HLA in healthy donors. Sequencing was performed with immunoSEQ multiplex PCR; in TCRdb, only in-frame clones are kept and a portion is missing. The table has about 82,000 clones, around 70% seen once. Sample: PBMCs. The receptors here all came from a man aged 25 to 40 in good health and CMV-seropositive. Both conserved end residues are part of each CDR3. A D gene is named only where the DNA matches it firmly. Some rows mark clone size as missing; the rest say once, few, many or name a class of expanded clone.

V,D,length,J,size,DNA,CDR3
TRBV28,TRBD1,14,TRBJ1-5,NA,TGTGCCACTAGGGGGACAGATAGCAATCAGCCCCAGCATTTT,CATRGTDSNQPQHF
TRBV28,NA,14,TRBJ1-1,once,TGTGCCAGCCACCCAGAGCGCCAGAACACTGAAGCTTTCTTT,CASHPERQNTEAFF
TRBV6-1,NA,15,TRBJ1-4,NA,TGTGCCAGCAGTGAAGACACCGCAACTAATGAAAAACTGTTTTTT,CASSEDTATNEKLFF
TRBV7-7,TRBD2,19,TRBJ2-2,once,TGTGCCAGCAGCTTAGATCTCGGGACTAGCGGGAGTAACACCGGGGAGCTGTTTTTT,CASSLDLGTSGSNTGELFF
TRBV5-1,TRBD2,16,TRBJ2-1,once,TGCGCCAGCAGCCCGGAGACTAGCGGGGGGTACAATGAGCAGTTCTTC,CASSPETSGGYNEQFF
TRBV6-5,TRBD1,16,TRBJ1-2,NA,TGTGCCAGCAGTTACGTCAGGACAGGGGGCGGGTATGGCTACCCCTTC,CASSYVRTGGGYGYPF
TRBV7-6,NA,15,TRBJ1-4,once,TGTGCCAGCAGCTCCGAGGCCACGGGAGGTGAAAAACTGTTTTTT,CASSSEATGGEKLFF
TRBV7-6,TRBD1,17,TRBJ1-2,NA,TGTGCCAGCAGCTTGGACGGGACAGGGTTAATTAACTATGGCTACACCTTC,CASSLDGTGLINYGYTF
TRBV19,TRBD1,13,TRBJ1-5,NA,TGTGCCACCAAGGGACAGCCCAATCTTAACCAGCATTTT,CATKGQPNLNQHF
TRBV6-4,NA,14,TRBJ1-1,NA,TGTGCCAGCAGGATGGACAGCTCGAACACTGAAGCTTTCTTT,CASRMDSSNTEAFF
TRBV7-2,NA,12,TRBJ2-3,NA,TGTGCCAGCAGCTCTTTCACAGATACGCAGTATTTT,CASSSFTDTQYF
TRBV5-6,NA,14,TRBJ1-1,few,TGTGCCAGCAGCCGTGGACAGCTGAACACTGAAGCTTTCTTT,CASSRGQLNTEAFF
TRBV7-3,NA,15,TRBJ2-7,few,TGTGCCAGCAGCCAGGGCGGGGGCCCTACCTACGAGCAGTACTTC,CASSQGGGPTYEQYF
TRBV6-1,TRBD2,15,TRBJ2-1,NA,TGTGCCAGCAGCCTCACTAGCGGGAGACACAATGAGCAGTTCTTC,CASSLTSGRHNEQFF
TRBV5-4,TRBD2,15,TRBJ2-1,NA,TGTGCCAGCAGCACACGGGAGGGCTCCTACAATGAGCAGTTCTTC,CASSTREGSYNEQFF
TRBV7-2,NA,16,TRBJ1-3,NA,TGTGCCAGCAGCTTATCGTTACCGAGCTCTGGAAACACCATATATTTT,CASSLSLPSSGNTIYF
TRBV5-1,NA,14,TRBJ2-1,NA,TGCGCCAGCAGGGTGGGGGCAACGGGCGATGAGCAGTTCTTC,CASRVGATGDEQFF
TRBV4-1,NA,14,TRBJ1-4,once,TGCGCCAGCAGCCGTGAAAAAACGGATGAAAAACTGTTTTTT,CASSREKTDEKLFF
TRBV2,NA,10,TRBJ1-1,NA,TGTGCCAGCGTAGACACTGAAGCTTTCTTT,CASVDTEAFF
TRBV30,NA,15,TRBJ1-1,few,TGTGCCTGGACCTTGGGCGACAGTATGAACACTGAAGCTTTCTTT,CAWTLGDSMNTEAFF